The 27 T cell receptor beta chains below come from one sample, sequenced in a study of monozygotic twins with inflammatory bowel disease. TCRdb re-called the 5' RACE reads, yielding one record per CDR3 amino acid sequence without DNA. Here the sample table reports around 40,000 distinct CDR3 sequences. What was sequenced was blood. These receptors originate from a human donor with ulcerative colitis or Crohn's disease, or a healthy co-twin of an affected twin (not recorded which).

The chain uses TRBV27 and TRBJ2-7. The V gene's germline CDR1 is MNHEY and CDR2 SMNVEV (reference sequence). The CDR3 runs to 12 residues. CDR3 in amino acids: CASNHPSDEQYF.

V usage is TRBV25-1 and J usage is TRBJ2-3; lacking DNA, the TRBD1 call made by TCRdb goes unchecked. The CDR3 is made up of 16 amino acids. CDR1 is MGHDK, CDR2 SYGVNS, per germline. CDR3: CASSDVRIATADTQYF.

The chain carries TRBV6-1 and TRBJ1-3; TCRdb gives TRBD1 as the D gene, but with no DNA this cannot be confirmed. The CDR3 runs 17 residues. Per the germline V gene, CDR1 is MNHNS and CDR2 is SASEGT. The CDR3 sequence: CASSLRSGTVGGNTIYF.

This sequence joins TRBV18 and TRBJ1-1; the TCRdb D gene call, TRBD1, has no DNA to confirm it. The germline V gene has CDR1 KGHSH and CDR2 LQKENI. This CDR3 spans 12 amino acids. The CDR3 loop is CASSLGQGEAFF.

The V gene is TRBV5-1, the J gene TRBJ2-6; TCRdb names TRBD1, which stays unverified in the absence of DNA. Germline CDR1 SGHRS, CDR2 YFSETQ. The CDR3 has 17 amino acids. The CDR3 reads CASSRGTGDSGANVLTF.

The chain combines TRBV14 with TRBJ1-2; TCRdb's D call of TRBD1 is untestable without DNA. The CDR3 sequence is 15 residues long. CDR1 is SGHDN and CDR2 is FVKESK in the germline V gene. Here the CDR3 reads CASSPRGRDKNGYTF.

The CDR3 reads CSARRGLAIPYEQYF. The chain couples TRBV20-1 to TRBJ2-7; TCRdb calls TRBD2, which cannot be checked without DNA. Germline assignment: CDR1 DFQATT and CDR2 SNEGSKA (reference sequence). The CDR3 consists of 15 residues.

The chain is built from TRBV7-2 and TRBJ1-2. The V gene's germline CDR1 is SGHTA and CDR2 FQGNSA. The CDR3 extends over 13 amino acids. CDR3 region: CASSLDRGYGYTF.

The rearrangement uses TRBV20-1 and TRBJ1-5. The CDR3 has 13 residues. CDR1 is DFQATT and CDR2 is SNEGSKA in the germline V gene (reference sequence). This CDR3 is CSGSYREGQPQHF.

CDR3: CASSDPGNSYEQYF. The chain is built from TRBV6-2 or TRBV6-3 and TRBJ2-7; without DNA, the TCRdb call of TRBD1 cannot be checked. This CDR3 spans 14 amino acids. CDR1 MNHEY and CDR2 SVGEGT come from the germline V gene.

CDR3 sequence reads: CASSTRQGGRNEQFF. This chain links TRBV28 with TRBJ2-1; the D gene TCRdb calls, TRBD1, cannot be checked with no DNA. The CDR3 has 15 residues. Germline CDR1 MDHEN, CDR2 SYDVKM.

CDR3 region: CASSPTRAGGGYEQYF. J is TRBJ2-7 and V is TRBV27; TCRdb picks TRBD1, but there is no DNA to check that call. Germline V CDR1 and CDR2: MNHEY, SMNVEV (reference sequence). CDR3 length: 16 amino acids.

The chain uses TRBV5-6 and TRBJ2-7; no DNA is available, so the TRBD2 call from TCRdb remains unchecked. Germline CDR1 and CDR2: SGHDT and YYEEEE. The CDR3 extends over 13 amino acids. The CDR3 sequence is CASSGRLGYEQYF.

The chain couples TRBV19 to TRBJ1-1. The CDR3 extends over 13 amino acids. The germline CDR1 and CDR2 sequences are LNHDA and SQIVND (reference sequence). The CDR3 sequence: CASSWKLNTEAFF. The whole variable domain, remainder taken from reference TRBV19 and TRBJ1-1, is DGGITQSPKYLFRKEGQNVTLSCEQNLNHDAMYWYRQDPGQGLRLIYYSQIVNDFQKGDIAEGYSVSREKKESFPLTVTSAQKNPTAFYLCASSWKLNTEAFFGQGTRLTVV.

V is TRBV19 and J is TRBJ1-5; TCRdb's D call of TRBD1 is untestable without DNA. This CDR3 region has 14 residues. Germline V gene data show CDR1 as LNHDA and CDR2 as SQIVND (reference sequence). The CDR3 loop is CASSNQQGNQPQHF.

V and J are TRBV29-1 and TRBJ2-2; lacking DNA, the TRBD1 call made by TCRdb goes unchecked. Germline V gives CDR1 SQVTM, CDR2 ANQGSEA. The CDR3 loop spans 14 amino acids. CDR3 residues: CSVRSGAGTGELFF.

V is TRBV5-5 and J is TRBJ2-3; no DNA is available, so the TRBD1 call from TCRdb remains unchecked. CDR1 is SGHKS, CDR2 YYEKEE, per germline (reference sequence). CDR3 length: 14 amino acids. The CDR3 reads CASSENEPGQPQYF.

The chain employs TRBV3-1 and TRBJ2-1. Per germline, CDR1 LGHDT and CDR2 YNNKEL (reference sequence). This CDR3 region has 13 residues. The CDR3 reads CASSQVWGNEQFF.

The chain has TRBV2 and TRBJ2-2. CDR1 and CDR2 from the germline V gene are SNHLY and FYNNEI. The CDR3 spans 12 residues. CDR3 amino acids: CASSVGPGELFF.

The chain combines TRBV7-3 with TRBJ1-1; the D gene TCRdb calls, TRBD1, cannot be checked with no DNA. Germline V gives CDR1 SGHTA, CDR2 FQGTGA. The CDR3 extends over 14 amino acids. This chain's CDR3 is CASSSVRGHTEAFF.

The V and J genes are TRBV7-3 and TRBJ1-6; the D call of TRBD1 rests on TCRdb alone, since no DNA is present to check it. CDR1 is SGHTA and CDR2 is FQGTGA in the germline V gene. There are 13 residues in the CDR3. The CDR3 sequence is CASQQGVNSPLHF. Full variable domain (remainder filled in from reference TRBV7-3 and TRBJ1-6): GAGVSQTPSNKVTEKGKYVELRCDPISGHTALYWYRQSLGQGPEFLIYFQGTGAADDSGLPNDRFFAVRPEGSVSTLKIQRTERGDSAVYLCASQQGVNSPLHFGNGTRLTVT.

The chain combines TRBV6-5 with TRBJ1-1; TCRdb's D call, TRBD1, is unchecked because there is no DNA. This CDR3 is 13 amino acids long. Per the germline V gene, CDR1 is MNHEY and CDR2 is SVGAGI. The CDR3 loop reads CASSYSPGGEAFF.

The chain recombines TRBV3-1 with TRBJ2-1. The CDR3 covers 15 residues. Germline assignment: CDR1 LGHDT and CDR2 YNNKEL (reference sequence). The CDR3 sequence: CASSQDQSLDHEQFF.

The V gene is TRBV3-1, the J gene TRBJ1-1. CDR3 length: 13 residues. The germline gives CDR1 LGHDT, CDR2 YNNKEL (reference sequence). The CDR3 loop is CASSQERRGEAFF. The full variable domain, completed using reference TRBV3-1 and TRBJ1-1, is DTAVSQTPKYLVTQMGNDKSIKCEQNLGHDTMYWYKQDSKKFLKIMFSYNNKELIINETVPNRFSPKSPDKAHLNLHINSLELGDSAVYFCASSQERRGEAFFGQGTRLTVV.

This rearrangement joins TRBV14 to TRBJ2-3. Germline V gives CDR1 SGHDN, CDR2 FVKESK. The CDR3 has 16 residues. CDR3 in amino acids: CASSQDSRTWGDTQYF.

This clonotype ranks as medium-sized in terms of frequency. The chain has TRBV10-3 and TRBJ2-3. CDR3 length: 13 amino acids. The germline V gene encodes CDR1 ENHRY and CDR2 SYGVKD. The CDR3 here is CAIEAASTDTQYF.

V gene TRBV28 combines with J gene TRBJ1-2; TCRdb's assignment of TRBD1 cannot be checked, as there is no DNA. The germline V gene encodes CDR1 MDHEN and CDR2 SYDVKM. CDR3 length: 13 residues. This chain's CDR3 is CASSERQIYGYTF.